This is a list of T cell receptor beta chains from one sample in a study of T cell responses to AZD1222 COVID-19 vaccine. Sequencing was performed with immunoSEQ multiplex PCR; in TCRdb, only in-frame clones are kept and a portion is missing. The profile shows 100,000 to 120,000 clones, 70% to 90% of them singletons. Sample: peripheral blood, taken on day 0 of AZD1222 vaccination. The receptors stem from an adult in good health. The CDR3 runs from the conserved cysteine through the conserved F or W. D genes are given only for firm matches. A clone size is listed for some rows: how often the clone was seen (once, few, many), or a class if it is expanded.

J gene	V gene	D gene	clone size	CDR3 protein	CDR3 DNA
TRBJ1-6	TRBV16	NA	NA	CASSPQEGTVGYSPLHF	TGTGCCAGCAGCCCCCAGGAGGGGACGGTGGGTTATTCACCCCTCCACTTT
TRBJ2-3	TRBV6-6	TRBD1	NA	CASSGLGQGVADTQYF	TGTGCCAGCAGTGGCCTGGGACAGGGGGTTGCAGATACGCAGTATTTT
TRBJ1-2	TRBV13	NA	once	CASSLARDYGYTF	TGTGCCAGCAGCTTAGCCAGGGATTATGGCTACACCTTC
TRBJ2-2	TRBV11-3	TRBD1	NA	CASSSPLQGGDTGELFF	TGTGCCAGCAGCTCACCTCTACAGGGGGGTGACACCGGGGAGCTGTTTTTT
TRBJ2-2	TRBV11-1	TRBD1	NA	CASSWGTATGELFF	TGTGCCAGCAGCTGGGGGACAGCCACCGGGGAGCTGTTTTTT
TRBJ2-7	TRBV24-1	TRBD1	NA	CATSDQPADRDYEQYF	TGTGCCACCAGTGACCAACCGGCGGACAGGGACTACGAGCAGTACTTC
TRBJ2-1	TRBV19	NA	NA	CASSPWDRRENEQFF	TGTGCCAGTAGTCCATGGGACCGCCGTGAGAATGAGCAGTTCTTC
TRBJ1-1	TRBV30	NA	once	CAWNNLQGSEAFF	TGTGCCTGGAATAACCTTCAGGGATCGGAAGCTTTCTTT
TRBJ2-7	TRBV7-8	TRBD1	NA	CASSFSGQGGFSYEQYF	TGTGCCAGCAGCTTTTCCGGACAGGGAGGTTTTTCCTACGAGCAGTACTTC
TRBJ1-2	TRBV18	TRBD1	NA	CASSPSTIPTLRGSYGYTF	TGTGCCAGCTCACCCTCGACGATCCCCACACTCAGGGGGAGTTATGGCTACACCTTC
TRBJ2-7	TRBV19	TRBD2	NA	CASRTRGSSYEQYF	TGTGCCAGTAGAACTCGCGGGAGCTCCTACGAGCAGTACTTC
TRBJ1-6	TRBV7-2	TRBD1	NA	CASSTVGTGRFANSPLHF	TGTGCCAGCAGCACGGTCGGGACAGGGAGGTTTGCTAATTCACCCCTCCACTTT
TRBJ1-1	TRBV3-1/TRBV3-2	NA	NA	CASSQDGANTEAFF	TGTGCCAGCAGCCAAGATGGGGCGAATACTGAAGCTTTCTTT
TRBJ2-2	TRBV6-4	NA	NA	CASSDSSAQNAGELFF	TGTGCCAGCAGTGACTCTAGTGCTCAAAACGCCGGGGAGCTGTTTTTT
TRBJ1-2	TRBV18	TRBD1	NA	CASSRTGRGYTF	TGTGCCAGCTCAAGGACAGGACGAGGCTACACCTTC
TRBJ1-1	TRBV5-5	TRBD1	NA	CASRGQGALNTEAFF	TGTGCCAGCAGGGGACAGGGGGCGTTGAACACTGAAGCTTTCTTT
TRBJ2-6	TRBV6-1	NA	once	CASSVAGPVSGANVLTF	TGTGCCAGCAGTGTAGCAGGGCCCGTGTCTGGGGCCAACGTCCTGACTTTC
TRBJ1-6	TRBV6-6	TRBD1	NA	CASSQNDRGTSPLHF	TGTGCCAGCAGTCAGAATGACAGGGGAACTTCACCCCTCCACTTT
TRBJ2-2	TRBV29-1	NA	NA	CSVVSGTNTGELFF	TGCAGCGTTGTTTCCGGGACCAACACCGGGGAGCTGTTTTTT
TRBJ1-5	TRBV28	TRBD1	NA	CASSFGGTGLQPQHF	TGTGCCAGCAGTTTTGGCGGGACAGGGTTACAGCCCCAGCATTTT
TRBJ1-5	TRBV28	NA	NA	CACHYAFNQPQHF	TGTGCCTGCCACTACGCTTTCAATCAGCCCCAGCATTTT
TRBJ2-3	TRBV5-1	TRBD1	NA	CASSWGRQGRTDTQYF	TGCGCCAGCAGCTGGGGGAGACAGGGTAGGACAGATACGCAGTATTTT
TRBJ2-6	TRBV3-1/TRBV3-2	NA	NA	CASSLKGRGANVLTF	TGTGCCAGCAGCCTGAAGGGGCGGGGGGCCAACGTCCTGACTTTC
TRBJ2-1	TRBV24-1	NA	NA	CATSITGEGYNEQFF	TGTGCCACCAGTATAACAGGGGAGGGTTACAATGAGCAGTTCTTC
TRBJ1-2	TRBV6-4	TRBD1	NA	CASRGEGQGFGYTF	TGTGCCAGCCGCGGGGAAGGACAGGGGTTTGGCTACACCTTC
TRBJ2-1	TRBV7-8	NA	NA	CASSLESGTANEQFF	TGTGCCAGCAGCTTAGAGTCGGGGACTGCGAATGAGCAGTTCTTC
TRBJ2-1	TRBV7-2	TRBD1	NA	CASSLGTGSDQFF	TGTGCCAGCAGCCTCGGGACAGGGAGTGACCAGTTCTTC
TRBJ1-1	TRBV6-5	NA	NA	CASSYSRQTNTEAFF	TGTGCCAGCAGTTACTCGAGACAAACGAACACTGAAGCTTTCTTT
TRBJ1-4	TRBV28	NA	NA	CASSPLGGGGNEKLFF	TGTGCCAGCAGCCCGCTCGGAGGGGGAGGGAATGAAAAACTGTTTTTT
TRBJ2-3	TRBV7-9	TRBD2	NA	CASSPGLAGTTDTQYF	TGTGCCAGCAGCCCAGGACTAGCGGGAACCACAGATACGCAGTATTTT
TRBJ2-1	TRBV6-1	TRBD2	NA	CASSGTAGGAPHEQFF	TGTGCCAGCAGTGGCACAGCGGGAGGTGCTCCCCATGAGCAGTTCTTC
TRBJ2-5	TRBV5-1	TRBD1	NA	CASSSGQGGVGAQYF	TGCGCCAGCAGCTCCGGACAGGGTGGGGTAGGGGCCCAGTACTTC
TRBJ1-2	TRBV7-3	TRBD1	once	CASSSTQGQGGKGYTF	TGTGCCAGCAGCTCCACCCAGGGACAGGGGGGGAAGGGCTACACCTTC
TRBJ2-1	TRBV7-8	NA	NA	CASSLAREYNEQFF	TGTGCCAGCAGCTTAGCGCGAGAGTACAATGAGCAGTTCTTC
TRBJ2-7	TRBV7-3	TRBD2	NA	CASSQGPGGPYEQYF	TGTGCCAGCAGCCAAGGCCCGGGAGGGCCCTACGAGCAGTACTTC
TRBJ1-3	TRBV28	NA	NA	CASRLQGYSGNTIYF	TGTGCCAGCAGATTACAGGGATACTCTGGAAACACCATATATTTT
TRBJ1-5	TRBV2	NA	NA	CASSVLDSRANQPQHF	TGTGCCAGCAGTGTCTTAGATTCTAGGGCCAATCAGCCCCAGCATTTT
TRBJ2-7	TRBV20-1	NA	NA	CSASEDPGGYF	TGCAGTGCTAGCGAAGACCCAGGAGGGTACTTC
TRBJ1-2	TRBV24-1	NA	once	CATSVRVSWFDGYTF	TGTGCCACCAGTGTAAGAGTGTCGTGGTTCGATGGCTACACCTTC
TRBJ1-2	TRBV7-3	TRBD1	NA	CASSSGQGRRGYTF	TGTGCCAGCAGCTCAGGACAGGGACGGCGTGGCTACACCTTC
TRBJ1-2	TRBV3-1/TRBV3-2	NA	few	CASRHRAKTPTVGYTF	TGTGCCAGCAGACACCGAGCCAAGACACCTACGGTCGGCTACACCTTC
TRBJ1-1	TRBV19	NA	NA	CASSILGVKNTEAFF	TGTGCCAGTAGTATTCTCGGGGTCAAGAACACTGAAGCTTTCTTT
TRBJ2-3	TRBV2	NA	NA	CASSLLDTQYF	TGTGCCAGCAGCCTTTTAGATACGCAGTATTTT
TRBJ1-2	TRBV2	NA	NA	CASSEATKDTF	TGTGCCAGCAGTGAAGCTACCAAGGACACCTTC
TRBJ2-2	TRBV5-6	TRBD1	NA	CASSFVLGTGDPGELFF	TGTGCCAGCAGCTTTGTACTAGGGACAGGGGATCCCGGGGAGCTGTTTTTT
TRBJ2-7	TRBV11-2	NA	NA	CASSLRFVRGGPVYEQYF	TGTGCCAGCAGCTTAAGGTTTGTGAGGGGAGGCCCCGTCTACGAGCAGTACTTC
TRBJ2-7	TRBV19	NA	many	CASSIKREQGYEQYF	TGTGCCAGTAGTATTAAGAGGGAACAAGGCTACGAGCAGTACTTC
TRBJ1-5	TRBV5-4	NA	NA	CASSHPAGEGSNQPQHF	TGTGCCAGCAGCCACCCGGCGGGAGAGGGAAGCAATCAGCCCCAGCATTTT
TRBJ2-5	TRBV7-9	NA	NA	CASSLRGGTKTEETQYF	TGTGCCAGCAGCTTACGAGGGGGAACGAAGACAGAAGAGACCCAGTACTTC
TRBJ1-2	TRBV3-1/TRBV3-2	NA	NA	CASSQEGGANYGYTF	TGTGCCAGCAGCCAAGAGGGAGGGGCAAACTATGGCTACACCTTC
TRBJ2-1	TRBV27	TRBD2	NA	CASSQTSGAYNEQFF	TGTGCCAGCAGTCAAACTAGCGGAGCCTACAATGAGCAGTTCTTC
TRBJ1-2	TRBV18	NA	once	CASSPEGSSYGYTF	TGTGCCAGCTCACCAGAGGGGTCCTCCTATGGCTACACCTTC
TRBJ1-1	TRBV12-3/TRBV12-4	NA	NA	CASSLVGDTEAFF	TGTGCCAGCAGTTTAGTCGGGGACACTGAAGCTTTCTTT